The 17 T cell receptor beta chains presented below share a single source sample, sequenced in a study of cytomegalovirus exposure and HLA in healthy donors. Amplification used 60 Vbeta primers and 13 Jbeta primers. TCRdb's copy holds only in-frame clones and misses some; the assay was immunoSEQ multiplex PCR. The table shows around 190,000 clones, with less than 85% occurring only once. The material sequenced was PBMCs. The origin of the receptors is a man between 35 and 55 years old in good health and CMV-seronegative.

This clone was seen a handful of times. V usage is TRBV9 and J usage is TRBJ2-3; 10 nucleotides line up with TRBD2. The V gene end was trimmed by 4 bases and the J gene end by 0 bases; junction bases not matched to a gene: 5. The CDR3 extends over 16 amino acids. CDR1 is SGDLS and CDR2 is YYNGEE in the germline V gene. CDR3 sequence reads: CASSSLAGLSTDTQYF. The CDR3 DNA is TGTGCCAGCAGCTCACTAGCGGGACTAAGCACAGATACGCAGTATTTT.

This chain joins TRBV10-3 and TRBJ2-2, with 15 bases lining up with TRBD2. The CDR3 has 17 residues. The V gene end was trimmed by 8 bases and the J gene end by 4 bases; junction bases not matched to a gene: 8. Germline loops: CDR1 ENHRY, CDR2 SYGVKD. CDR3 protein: CAISGLAGGPTTGELFF. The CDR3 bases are TGTGCCATCTCCGGACTAGCGGGGGGGCCGACCACCGGGGAGCTGTTTTTT.

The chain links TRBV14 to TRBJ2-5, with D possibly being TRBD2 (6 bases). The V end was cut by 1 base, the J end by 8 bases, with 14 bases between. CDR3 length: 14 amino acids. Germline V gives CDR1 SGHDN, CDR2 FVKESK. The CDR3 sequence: CASSQAGVVITQYF. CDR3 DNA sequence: TGTGCCAGCAGCCAAGCGGGGGTCGTAATAACCCAGTACTTC.

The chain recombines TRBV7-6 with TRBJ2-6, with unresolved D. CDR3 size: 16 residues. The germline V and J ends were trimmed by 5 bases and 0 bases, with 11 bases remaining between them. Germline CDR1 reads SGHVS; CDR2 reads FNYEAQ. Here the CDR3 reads CASSQTSFSGANVLTF. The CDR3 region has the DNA TGTGCCAGCAGCCAGACAAGCTTCTCTGGGGCCAACGTCCTGACTTTC.

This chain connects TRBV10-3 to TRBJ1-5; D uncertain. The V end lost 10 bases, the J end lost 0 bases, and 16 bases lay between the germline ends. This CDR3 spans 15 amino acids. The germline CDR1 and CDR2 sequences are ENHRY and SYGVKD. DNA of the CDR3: TGTGCCAGCGCGACGGAGTTGTATAGCAATCAGCCCCAGCATTTT. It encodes CASATELYSNQPQHF.

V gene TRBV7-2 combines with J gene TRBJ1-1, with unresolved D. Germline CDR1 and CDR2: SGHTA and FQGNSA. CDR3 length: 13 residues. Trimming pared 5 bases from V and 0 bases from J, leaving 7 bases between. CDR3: CASSPRLNTEAFF. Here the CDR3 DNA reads TGTGCCAGCAGCCCCAGGTTGAACACTGAAGCTTTCTTT.

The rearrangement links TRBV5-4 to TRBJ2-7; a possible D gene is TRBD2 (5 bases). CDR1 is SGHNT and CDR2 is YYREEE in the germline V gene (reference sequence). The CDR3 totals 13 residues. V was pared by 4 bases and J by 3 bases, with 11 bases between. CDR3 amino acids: CASSRTGNYEQYF. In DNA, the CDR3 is TGTGCCAGCAGCCGGACGGGGAACTACGAGCAGTACTTC.

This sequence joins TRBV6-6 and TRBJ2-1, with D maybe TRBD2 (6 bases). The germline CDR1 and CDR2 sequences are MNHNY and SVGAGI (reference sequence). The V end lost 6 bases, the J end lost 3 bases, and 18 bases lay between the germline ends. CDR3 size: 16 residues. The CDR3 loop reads CASRPGTSQGYNEQFF. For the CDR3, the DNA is TGTGCCAGCAGACCTGGGACTTCCCAGGGCTACAATGAGCAGTTCTTC.

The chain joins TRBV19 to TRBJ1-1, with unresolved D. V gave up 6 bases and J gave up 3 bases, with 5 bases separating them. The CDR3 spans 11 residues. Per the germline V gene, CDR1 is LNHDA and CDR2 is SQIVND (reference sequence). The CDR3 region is CASSSYTEAFF. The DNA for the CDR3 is TGTGCCAGTAGCAGTTACACTGAAGCTTTCTTT.

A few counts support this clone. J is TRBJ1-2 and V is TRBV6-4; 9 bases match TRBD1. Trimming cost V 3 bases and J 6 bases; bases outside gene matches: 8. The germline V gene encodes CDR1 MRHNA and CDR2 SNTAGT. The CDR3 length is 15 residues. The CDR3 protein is CASSDKGQGLDGYTF. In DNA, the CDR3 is TGTGCCAGCAGTGATAAGGGACAGGGATTGGATGGCTACACCTTC.

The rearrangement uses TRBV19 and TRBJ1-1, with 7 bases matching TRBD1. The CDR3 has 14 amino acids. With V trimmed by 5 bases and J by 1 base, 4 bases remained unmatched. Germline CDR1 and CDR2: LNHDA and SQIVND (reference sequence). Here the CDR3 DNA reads TGTGCCAGTAGTGTGGGACAGAGGAACACTGAAGCTTTCTTT. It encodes CASSVGQRNTEAFF.

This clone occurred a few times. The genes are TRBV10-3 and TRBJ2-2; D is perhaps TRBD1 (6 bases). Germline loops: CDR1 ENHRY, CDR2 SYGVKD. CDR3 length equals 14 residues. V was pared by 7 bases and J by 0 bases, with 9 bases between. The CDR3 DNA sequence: TGTGCCATCAAAGGGGGACCGAACACCGGGGAGCTGTTTTTT. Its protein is CAIKGGPNTGELFF.

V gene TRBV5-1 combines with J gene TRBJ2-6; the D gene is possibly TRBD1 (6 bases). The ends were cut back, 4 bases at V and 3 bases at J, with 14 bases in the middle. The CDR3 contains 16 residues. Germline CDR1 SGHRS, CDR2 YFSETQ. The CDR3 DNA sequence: TGCGCCAGCAGCCTTCAAGCACAGGGTGGGGCCAACGTCCTGACTTTC. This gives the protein CASSLQAQGGANVLTF.

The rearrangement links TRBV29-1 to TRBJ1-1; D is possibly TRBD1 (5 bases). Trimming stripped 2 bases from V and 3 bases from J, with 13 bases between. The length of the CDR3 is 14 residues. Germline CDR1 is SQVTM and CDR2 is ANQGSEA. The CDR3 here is CSVENRGRYTEAFF. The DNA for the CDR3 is TGCAGCGTTGAAAATCGGGGGAGGTACACTGAAGCTTTCTTT.

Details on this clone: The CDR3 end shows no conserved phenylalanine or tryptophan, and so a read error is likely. CDR3 coding DNA: TGTGCCAGCAGTCCCGGGACAGGGGGTGACGAGCAGTACCTC. This gives the protein CASSPGTGGDEQYL. This sequence joins TRBV6-5 and TRBJ2-7; the match to TRBD1 covers 11 bases. The J segment lost 5 bases and the V segment lost 5 bases, leaving 5 bases of the junction unmatched. CDR1 MNHEY and CDR2 SVGAGI come from the germline V gene. This CDR3 has 14 amino acids.

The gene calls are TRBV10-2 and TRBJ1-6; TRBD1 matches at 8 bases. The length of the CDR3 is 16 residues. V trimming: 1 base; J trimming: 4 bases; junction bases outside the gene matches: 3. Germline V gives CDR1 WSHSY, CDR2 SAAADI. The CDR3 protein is CASSELTGAYNSPLHF. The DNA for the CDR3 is TGCGCCAGCAGTGAGTTGACAGGGGCGTATAATTCACCCCTCCACTTT.

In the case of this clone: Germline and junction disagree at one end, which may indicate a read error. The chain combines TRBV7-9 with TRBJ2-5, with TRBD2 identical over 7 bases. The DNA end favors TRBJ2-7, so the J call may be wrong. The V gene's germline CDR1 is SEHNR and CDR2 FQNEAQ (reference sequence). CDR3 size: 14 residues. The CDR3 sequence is CASSIAGHTYEQYF. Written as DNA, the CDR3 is TGTGCCAGCAGCATAGCGGGCCACACCTACGAGCAGTACTTC.